These T cell receptor beta chains were read from a single sample in a study of blood T cell repertoires in COVID-19. The data were produced by immunoSEQ multiplex PCR, yet TCRdb's version contains in-frame clones alone and is incomplete. The profile shows 250,000 to 300,000 clones, 80% to 90% of them singletons. Source material: peripheral blood. The receptors come from a woman between 65 and 79 years old with acute or convalescent COVID-19. The CDR3 runs from the conserved cysteine through the conserved F or W. The D gene is left open where the match is weak. The size of a clone is reported for some rows only, either as once, few or many, or as a class for expanded clones.

j_call clone_size v_call d_call cdr3_aa cdr3_nt
TRBJ2-1 . TRBV24-1 TRBD1 CATSEAWDRGQFF TGTGCCACCAGTGAGGCGTGGGACAGGGGGCAGTTCTTC
TRBJ2-4 . TRBV2 . CASSDQRLRGSNIQYF TGTGCCAGCAGTGACCAACGGCTTAGGGGGTCAAACATTCAGTACTTC
TRBJ2-3 . TRBV5-1 TRBD2 CASSQGLSTDTQYF TGCGCCAGCAGCCAGGGACTAAGCACAGATACGCAGTATTTT
TRBJ2-3 . TRBV5-5 . CASGGALSTDTQYF TGTGCCAGCGGGGGGGCCCTCAGCACAGATACGCAGTATTTT
TRBJ1-6 . TRBV6-6 . CASSYGQNNSPLHF TGTGCCAGCAGTTACGGGCAGAATAATTCACCCCTCCACTTT
TRBJ2-1 . TRBV6-5 . CASSWGREQFF TGTGCCAGCAGTTGGGGGCGCGAGCAGTTCTTC
TRBJ2-5 once TRBV30 TRBD2 CAWITPRGGTSGGAWETQYF TGTGCCTGGATCACACCACGAGGCGGGACTAGCGGGGGGGCCTGGGAGACCCAGTACTTC
TRBJ2-1 . TRBV5-1 TRBD2 CASSSPRGGSYNEQFF TGCGCCAGCAGCTCTCCTCGGGGGGGCTCCTACAATGAGCAGTTCTTC
TRBJ2-1 . TRBV29-1 . CSVGLVGGEQFF TGCAGCGTCGGGTTAGTAGGTGGTGAGCAGTTCTTC
TRBJ2-7 few TRBV5-1 . CASSLGPDREQYF TGCGCCAGCAGCCTCGGTCCCGATCGGGAGCAGTACTTC
TRBJ1-2 few TRBV12-3/TRBV12-4 . CASSFQGGYTF TGTGCCAGCAGTTTCCAGGGGGGCTACACCTTC
TRBJ2-7 once TRBV24-1 . CATSDAAGSYEQYF TGTGCCACCAGTGATGCCGCGGGATCCTACGAGCAGTACTTC
TRBJ2-1 . TRBV2 . CASKKLSSYNEQFF TGTGCCAGCAAGAAACTTAGCTCCTACAATGAGCAGTTCTTC
TRBJ1-1 . TRBV27 . CASRCFCAGTEAFF TGTGCCAGCAGGTGTTTTTGTGCGGGCACTGAAGCTTTCTTT
TRBJ2-5 . TRBV29-1 . CSGEDNSETQYF TGCAGTGGGGAGGACAATTCGGAGACCCAGTACTTC
TRBJ2-5 . TRBV4-2 TRBD2 CASSQAGAGGQETQYF TGTGCCAGCAGCCAAGCGGGAGCGGGGGGGCAAGAGACCCAGTACTTC
TRBJ1-2 . TRBV11-2 . CASGGGKGNNGYTF TGTGCCAGCGGCGGGGGTAAGGGTAATAATGGCTACACCTTC
TRBJ2-6 . TRBV6-5 . CASSTGYGANVLTF TGTGCCAGCAGTACAGGGTACGGGGCCAACGTCCTGACTTTC
TRBJ1-2 . TRBV2 . CASRSQRAGYGYTF TGTGCCAGCAGGTCCCAGCGGGCAGGCTATGGCTACACCTTC
TRBJ2-5 . TRBV21-1 . CASSKLIETQYF TGTGCCAGCAGCAAACTTATAGAGACCCAGTACTTC
TRBJ2-5 . TRBV5-1 . CASSLGGTQETQYF TGCGCCAGCAGCTTGGGAGGTACCCAAGAGACCCAGTACTTC
TRBJ1-5 . TRBV6-5 TRBD1 CASSLTGGTGQPQHF TGTGCCAGCAGTTTGACAGGGGGCACGGGGCAGCCCCAGCATTTT
TRBJ2-2 . TRBV5-5 . CASRFTRGDTGELFF TGTGCCAGCAGATTTACCAGGGGTGACACCGGGGAGCTGTTTTTT
TRBJ1-3 . TRBV4-1 . CASSQSNVHSGNTIYF TGCGCCAGCAGCCAATCGAACGTACACTCTGGAAACACCATATATTTT
TRBJ2-5 . TRBV19 . CASSTGQETQYF TGTGCCAGTAGTACAGGGCAAGAGACCCAGTACTTC
TRBJ1-2 . TRBV7-9 . CASSNRDYGYTF TGTGCCAGCAGCAACAGGGACTATGGCTACACCTTC
TRBJ1-5 few TRBV2 TRBD1 CASVQGKDGQPQHF TGTGCCAGCGTACAGGGGAAAGATGGTCAGCCCCAGCATTTT
TRBJ1-6 . TRBV5-4 . CASSSGHSVPLHF TGTGCCAGCAGCTCTGGACACTCGGTACCCCTCCACTTT
TRBJ1-2 . TRBV14 . CASSQDPGGQYGYTF TGTGCCAGCAGCCAGGATCCCGGGGGGCAGTATGGCTACACCTTC
TRBJ1-2 . TRBV7-9 TRBD1 CASSFVPPGQGGTF TGTGCCAGCAGCTTCGTACCCCCGGGACAGGGGGGGACCTTC
TRBJ2-7 . TRBV3-1/TRBV3-2 TRBD1 CASREQGRPYEQYF TGTGCCAGCAGAGAACAGGGGAGACCCTACGAGCAGTACTTC
TRBJ1-2 . TRBV11-2 . CASSYRDGANGYTF TGTGCCAGCAGCTACAGGGACGGCGCAAATGGCTACACCTTC
TRBJ1-1 once TRBV6-5 . CASRLQGSGTEAFF TGTGCCAGCAGGCTACAGGGCTCGGGCACTGAAGCTTTCTTT
TRBJ2-2 . TRBV15 . CATSRGRAGELFF TGTGCCACCAGCAGAGGTCGAGCCGGGGAGCTGTTTTTT
TRBJ1-2 . TRBV19 TRBD1 CASSIGTGLWYGYTF TGTGCCAGTAGTATCGGGACAGGTCTGTGGTATGGCTACACCTTC
TRBJ1-5 . TRBV6-5 . CASSYSDSRNQPQHF TGTGCCAGCAGTTACTCAGACAGCCGAAATCAGCCCCAGCATTTT
TRBJ2-3 . TRBV19 . CASSIQGGPSDTQYF TGTGCCAGTAGTATTCAGGGGGGTCCTTCAGATACGCAGTATTTT
TRBJ2-7 . TRBV29-1 TRBD1 CSVVDRTNLAYEQYF TGCAGCGTCGTGGACAGGACCAACCTTGCCTACGAGCAGTACTTC
TRBJ2-7 . TRBV19 TRBD1 CASSIIDRGEQYF TGTGCCAGTAGTATAATAGACAGGGGCGAGCAGTACTTC
TRBJ1-6 . TRBV7-9 . CASSLWTDNSPLHF TGTGCCAGCAGCTTATGGACAGATAATTCACCCCTCCACTTT
TRBJ2-7 . TRBV29-1 TRBD2 CSVGTSREQYF TGCAGCGTTGGGACTAGCCGCGAGCAGTACTTC
TRBJ2-7 few TRBV2 . CASSAIRNEQYF TGTGCCAGCAGCGCGATTAGAAACGAGCAGTACTTC
TRBJ2-2 . TRBV6-5 . CASSAGTSFTGELFF TGTGCCAGCAGCGCCGGGACAAGTTTTACCGGGGAGCTGTTTTTT
TRBJ2-1 . TRBV3-1/TRBV3-2 TRBD2 CASSRLAETNEQFF TGTGCCAGCAGCCGACTAGCGGAGACTAATGAGCAGTTCTTC
TRBJ2-1 . TRBV5-1 TRBD2 CASSLGRTSGGASNEQFF TGCGCCAGCAGCTTGGGGAGGACTAGCGGGGGGGCATCCAATGAGCAGTTCTTC
TRBJ2-7 once TRBV19 TRBD2 CASSIGGAGIDYEQYF TGTGCCAGTAGTATCGGGGGGGCAGGGATCGACTACGAGCAGTACTTC
TRBJ2-7 once TRBV24-1 TRBD2 CATSDSGRGDSYEQYF TGTGCCACCAGTGATTCGGGGCGGGGGGACTCCTACGAGCAGTACTTC
TRBJ1-2 . TRBV18 TRBD1 CASSPRGQGYGYTF TGTGCCAGCTCACCCAGGGGGCAAGGATATGGCTACACCTTC
TRBJ2-1 . TRBV12-3/TRBV12-4 TRBD2 CASSLSGANQFF TGTGCCAGCAGCCTTAGCGGGGCAAACCAGTTCTTC